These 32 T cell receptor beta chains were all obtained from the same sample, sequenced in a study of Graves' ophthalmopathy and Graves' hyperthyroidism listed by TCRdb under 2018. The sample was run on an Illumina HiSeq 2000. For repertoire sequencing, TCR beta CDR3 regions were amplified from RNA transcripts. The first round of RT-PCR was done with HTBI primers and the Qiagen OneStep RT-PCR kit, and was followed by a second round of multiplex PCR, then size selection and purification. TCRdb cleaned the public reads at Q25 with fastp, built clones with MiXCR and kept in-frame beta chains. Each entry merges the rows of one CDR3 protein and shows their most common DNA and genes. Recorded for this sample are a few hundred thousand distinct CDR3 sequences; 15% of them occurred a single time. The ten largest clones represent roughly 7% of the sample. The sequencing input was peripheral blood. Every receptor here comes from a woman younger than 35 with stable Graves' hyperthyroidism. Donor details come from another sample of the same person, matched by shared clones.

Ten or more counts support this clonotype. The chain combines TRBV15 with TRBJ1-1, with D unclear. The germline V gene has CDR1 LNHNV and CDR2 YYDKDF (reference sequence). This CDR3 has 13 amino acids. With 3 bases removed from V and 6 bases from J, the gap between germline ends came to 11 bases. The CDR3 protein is CATSRGIEPEAFF. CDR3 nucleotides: TGTGCCACCAGCAGGGGGATTGAACCTGAAGCTTTCTTT.

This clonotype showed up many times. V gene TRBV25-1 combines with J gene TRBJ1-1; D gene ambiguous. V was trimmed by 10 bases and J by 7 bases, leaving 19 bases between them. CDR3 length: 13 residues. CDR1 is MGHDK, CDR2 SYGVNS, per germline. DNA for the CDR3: TGTGCCAAAAAGGCAGTTGGTTGTAGTGAAGCTTTCTTT. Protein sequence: CAKKAVGCSEAFF.

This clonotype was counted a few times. The CDR3 nucleotides are TGTGCCAGCAGCAGAGACAGGGGGCGCTTAGGAACTGAAGCTTTCTTT. Its protein is CASSRDRGRLGTEAFF. The genes are TRBV9 and TRBJ1-1, with TRBD1 matching 10 bases. With V trimmed by 4 bases and J by 5 bases, 11 bases remained unmatched. This CDR3 has 16 residues. Germline V CDR1 and CDR2: SGDLS, YYNGEE.

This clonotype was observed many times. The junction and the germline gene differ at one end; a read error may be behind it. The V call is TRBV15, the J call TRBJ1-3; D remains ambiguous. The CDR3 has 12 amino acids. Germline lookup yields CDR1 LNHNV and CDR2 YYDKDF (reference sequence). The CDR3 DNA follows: TGTGCCACCAGCAGAGCGAGGAACACTATATATTTT. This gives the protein CATSRARNTIYF.

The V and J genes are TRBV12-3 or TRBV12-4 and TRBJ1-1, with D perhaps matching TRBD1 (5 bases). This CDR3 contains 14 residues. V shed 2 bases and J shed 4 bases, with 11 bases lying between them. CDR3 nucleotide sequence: TGTGCCAGCAGTTTATTTCAGGGCCCCACTGAAGCTTTCTTT. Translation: CASSLFQGPTEAFF.

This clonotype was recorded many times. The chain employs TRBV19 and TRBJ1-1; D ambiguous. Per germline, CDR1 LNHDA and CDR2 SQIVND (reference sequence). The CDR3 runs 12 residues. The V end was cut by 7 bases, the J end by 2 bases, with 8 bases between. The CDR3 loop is CASKVANTEAFF. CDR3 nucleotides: TGTGCCAGTAAAGTGGCAAACACTGAAGCTTTCTTT. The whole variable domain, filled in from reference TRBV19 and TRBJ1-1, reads DGGITQSPKYLFRKEGQNVTLSCEQNLNHDAMYWYRQDPGQGLRLIYYSQIVNDFQKGDIAEGYSVSREKKESFPLTVTSAQKNPTAFYLCASKVANTEAFFGQGTRLTVV.

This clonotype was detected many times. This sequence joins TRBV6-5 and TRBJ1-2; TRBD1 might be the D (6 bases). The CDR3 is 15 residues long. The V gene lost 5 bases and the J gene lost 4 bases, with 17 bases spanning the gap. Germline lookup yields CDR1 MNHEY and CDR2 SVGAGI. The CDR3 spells CASSPSEGGFYGYTF. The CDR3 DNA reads TGTGCCAGCAGTCCCTCTGAGGGGGGTTTCTATGGCTACACCTTC.

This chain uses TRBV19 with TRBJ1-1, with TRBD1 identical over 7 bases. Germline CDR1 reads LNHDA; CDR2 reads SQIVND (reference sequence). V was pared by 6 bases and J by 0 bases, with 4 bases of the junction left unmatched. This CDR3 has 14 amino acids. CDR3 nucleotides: TGTGCCAGTAGCGCGGGACAGATGAACACTGAAGCTTTCTTT. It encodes CASSAGQMNTEAFF.

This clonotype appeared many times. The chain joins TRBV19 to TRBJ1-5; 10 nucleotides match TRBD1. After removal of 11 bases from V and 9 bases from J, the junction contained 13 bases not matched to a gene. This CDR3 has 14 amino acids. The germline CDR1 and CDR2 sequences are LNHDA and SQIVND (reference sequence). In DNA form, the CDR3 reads TGTGCCTCGGAAGCAGGGACAGGGGACCCGCCCCAGCATTTT. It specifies CASEAGTGDPPQHF.

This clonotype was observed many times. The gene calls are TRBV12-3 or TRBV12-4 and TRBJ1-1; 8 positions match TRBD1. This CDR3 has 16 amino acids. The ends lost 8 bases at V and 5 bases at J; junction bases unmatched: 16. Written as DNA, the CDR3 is TGTGCCAGCCGGTTCCGAGCAGGGGGCGAGGGAACTGAAGCTTTCTTT. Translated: CASRFRAGGEGTEAFF.

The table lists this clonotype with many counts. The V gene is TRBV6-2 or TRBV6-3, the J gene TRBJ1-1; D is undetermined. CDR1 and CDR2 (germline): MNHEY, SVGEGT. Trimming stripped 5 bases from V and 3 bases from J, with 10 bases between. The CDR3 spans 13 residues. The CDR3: CASSTGRYTEAFF. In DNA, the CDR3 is TGTGCCAGCAGTACTGGACGGTACACTGAAGCTTTCTTT.

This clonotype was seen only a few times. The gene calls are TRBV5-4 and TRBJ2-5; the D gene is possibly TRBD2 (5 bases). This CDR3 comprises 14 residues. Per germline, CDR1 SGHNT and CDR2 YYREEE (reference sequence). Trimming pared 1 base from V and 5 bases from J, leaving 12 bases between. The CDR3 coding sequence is TGTGCCAGCAGCTTGAGGGAATCGGGGGAGACCCAGTACTTC. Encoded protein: CASSLRESGETQYF.

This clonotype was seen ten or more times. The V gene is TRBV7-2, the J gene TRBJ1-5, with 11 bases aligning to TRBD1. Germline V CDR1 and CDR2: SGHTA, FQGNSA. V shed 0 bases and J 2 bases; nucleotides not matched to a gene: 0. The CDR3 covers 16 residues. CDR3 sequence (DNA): TGTGCCAGCAGCTTAGCGGGACAGGGGGGCAATCAGCCCCAGCATTTT. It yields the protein CASSLAGQGGNQPQHF.

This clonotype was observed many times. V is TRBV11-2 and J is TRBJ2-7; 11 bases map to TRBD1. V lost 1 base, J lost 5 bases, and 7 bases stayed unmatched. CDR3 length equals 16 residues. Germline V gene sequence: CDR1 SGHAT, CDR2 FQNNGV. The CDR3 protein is CASSLVGTGGHHEQYF. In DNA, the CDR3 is TGTGCCAGCAGCTTAGTCGGGACAGGGGGTCACCACGAGCAGTACTTC.

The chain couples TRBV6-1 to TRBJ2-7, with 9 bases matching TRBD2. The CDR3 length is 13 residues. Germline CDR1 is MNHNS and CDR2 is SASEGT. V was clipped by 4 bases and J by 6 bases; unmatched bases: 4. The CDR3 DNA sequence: TGTGCCAGCAGTGGCGGGGGGGCTTTCGAGCAGTACTTC. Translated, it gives CASSGGGAFEQYF.

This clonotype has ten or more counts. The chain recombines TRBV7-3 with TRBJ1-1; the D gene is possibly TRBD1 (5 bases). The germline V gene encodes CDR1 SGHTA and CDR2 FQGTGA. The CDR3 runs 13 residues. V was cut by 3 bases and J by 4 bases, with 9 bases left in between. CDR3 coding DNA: TGTGCCAGCAGCTTTGGGGCTGGCACTGAAGCTTTCTTT. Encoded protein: CASSFGAGTEAFF.

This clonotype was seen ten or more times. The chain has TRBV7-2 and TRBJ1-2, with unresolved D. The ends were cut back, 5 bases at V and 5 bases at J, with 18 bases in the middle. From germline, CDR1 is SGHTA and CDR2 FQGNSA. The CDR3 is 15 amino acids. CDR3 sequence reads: CASSRTWVPDYGYTF. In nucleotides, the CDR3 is TGTGCCAGCAGCCGAACGTGGGTACCCGATTATGGCTACACCTTC. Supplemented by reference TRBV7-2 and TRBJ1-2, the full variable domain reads GAGVSQSPSNKVTEKGKDVELRCDPISGHTALYWYRQSLGQGLEFLIYFQGNSAPDKSGLPSDRFSAERTGGSVSTLTIQRTQQEDSAVYLCASSRTWVPDYGYTFGSGTRLTVV.

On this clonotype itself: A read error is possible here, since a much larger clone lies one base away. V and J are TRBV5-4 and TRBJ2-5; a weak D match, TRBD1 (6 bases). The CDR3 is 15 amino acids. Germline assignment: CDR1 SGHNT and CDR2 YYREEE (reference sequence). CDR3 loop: CASSLDGGGQETQDF. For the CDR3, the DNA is TGTGCCAGCAGCTTGGATGGTGGGGGCCAAGAGACCCAGGACTTC. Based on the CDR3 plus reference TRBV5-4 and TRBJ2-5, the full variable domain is ETGVTQSPTHLIKTRGQQVTLRCSSQSGHNTVSWYQQALGQGPQFIFQYYREEENGRGNFPPRFSGLQFPNYSSELNVNALELDDSALYLCASSLDGGGQETQDFGPGTRLLVL.

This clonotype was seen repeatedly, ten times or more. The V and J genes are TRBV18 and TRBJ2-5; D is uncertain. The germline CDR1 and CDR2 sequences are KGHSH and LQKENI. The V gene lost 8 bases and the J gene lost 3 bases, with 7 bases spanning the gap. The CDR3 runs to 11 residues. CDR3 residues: CASSPEETQYF. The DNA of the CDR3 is TGTGCCAGCAGTCCAGAAGAGACCCAGTACTTC.

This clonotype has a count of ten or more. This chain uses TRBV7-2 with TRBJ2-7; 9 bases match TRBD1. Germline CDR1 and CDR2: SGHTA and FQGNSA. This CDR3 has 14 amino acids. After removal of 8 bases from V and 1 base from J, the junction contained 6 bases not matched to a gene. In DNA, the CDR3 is TGTGCCAGCTTGCTTGGACAGGGGTCCTACGAGCAGTACTTC. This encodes CASLLGQGSYEQYF.

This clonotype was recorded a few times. As DNA, the CDR3 is TGTGCCAGCAGCCCCGGAGATTTCAGGACTGAAGCTTTCTTT. Translated, it gives CASSPGDFRTEAFF. This chain links TRBV3-1 with TRBJ1-1, with no clear D. The ends were cut back, 4 bases at V and 5 bases at J, with 14 bases in the middle. The CDR3 is made up of 14 amino acids. Germline lookup yields CDR1 LGHDT and CDR2 YNNKEL (reference sequence).

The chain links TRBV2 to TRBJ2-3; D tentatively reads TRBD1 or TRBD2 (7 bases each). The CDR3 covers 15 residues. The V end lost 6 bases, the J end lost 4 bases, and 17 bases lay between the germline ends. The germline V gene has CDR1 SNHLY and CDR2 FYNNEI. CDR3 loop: CASRSRGDSPDTQYF. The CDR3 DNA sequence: TGTGCCAGCAGGTCCCGGGGGGACAGTCCAGATACGCAGTATTTT.

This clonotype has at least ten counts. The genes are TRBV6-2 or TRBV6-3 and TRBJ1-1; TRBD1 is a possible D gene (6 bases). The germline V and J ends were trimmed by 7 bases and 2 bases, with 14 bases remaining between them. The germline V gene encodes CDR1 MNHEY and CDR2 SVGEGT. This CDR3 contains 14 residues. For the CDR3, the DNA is TGTGCCAGCAACCAGGGCAGGGGTAACACTGAAGCTTTCTTT. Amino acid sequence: CASNQGRGNTEAFF.

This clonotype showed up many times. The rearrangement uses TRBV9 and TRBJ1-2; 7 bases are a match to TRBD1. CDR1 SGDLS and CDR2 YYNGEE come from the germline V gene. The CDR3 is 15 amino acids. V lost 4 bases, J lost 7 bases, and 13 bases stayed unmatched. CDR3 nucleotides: TGTGCCAGCAGCCTCCGGACAGGCGGGACCGGTGGCTACACCTTC. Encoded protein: CASSLRTGGTGGYTF.

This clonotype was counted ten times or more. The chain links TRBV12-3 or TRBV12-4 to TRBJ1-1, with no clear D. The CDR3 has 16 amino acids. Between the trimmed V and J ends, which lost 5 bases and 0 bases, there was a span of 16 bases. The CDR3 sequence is CASSLGVGRMNTEAFF. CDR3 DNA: TGTGCCAGCAGTCTCGGGGTGGGCAGAATGAACACTGAAGCTTTCTTT.

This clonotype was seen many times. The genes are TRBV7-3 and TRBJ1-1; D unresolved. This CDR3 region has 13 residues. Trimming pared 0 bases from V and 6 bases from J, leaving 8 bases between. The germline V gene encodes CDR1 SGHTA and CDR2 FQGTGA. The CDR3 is CASSLTVAAEAFF. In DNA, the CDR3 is TGTGCCAGCAGCTTAACGGTTGCAGCTGAAGCTTTCTTT. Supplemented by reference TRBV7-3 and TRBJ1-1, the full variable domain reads GAGVSQTPSNKVTEKGKYVELRCDPISGHTALYWYRQSLGQGPEFLIYFQGTGAADDSGLPNDRFFAVRPEGSVSTLKIQRTERGDSAVYLCASSLTVAAEAFFGQGTRLTVV.

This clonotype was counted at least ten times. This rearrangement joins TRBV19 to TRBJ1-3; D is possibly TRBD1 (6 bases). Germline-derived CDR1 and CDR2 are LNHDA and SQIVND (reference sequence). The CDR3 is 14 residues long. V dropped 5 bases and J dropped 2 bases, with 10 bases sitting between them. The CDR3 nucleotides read TGTGCCAGTAGTCCAGGGGACACTGGAAACACCATATATTTT. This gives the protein CASSPGDTGNTIYF. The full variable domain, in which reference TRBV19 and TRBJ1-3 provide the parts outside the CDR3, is DGGITQSPKYLFRKEGQNVTLSCEQNLNHDAMYWYRQDPGQGLRLIYYSQIVNDFQKGDIAEGYSVSREKKESFPLTVTSAQKNPTAFYLCASSPGDTGNTIYFGEGSWLTVV.

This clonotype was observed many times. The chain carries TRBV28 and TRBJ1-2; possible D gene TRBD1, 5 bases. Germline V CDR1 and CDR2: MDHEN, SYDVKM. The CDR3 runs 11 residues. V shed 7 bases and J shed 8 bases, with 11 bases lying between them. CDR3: CASTYPGGYTF. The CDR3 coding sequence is TGTGCCAGCACTTACCCAGGGGGCTACACCTTC.

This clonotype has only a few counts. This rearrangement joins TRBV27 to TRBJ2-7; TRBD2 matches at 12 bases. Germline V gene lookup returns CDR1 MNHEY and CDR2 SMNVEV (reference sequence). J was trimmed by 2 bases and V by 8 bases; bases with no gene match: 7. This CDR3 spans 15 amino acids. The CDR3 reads CASRLAGAPPYEQYF. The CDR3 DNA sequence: TGTGCCAGCCGACTAGCGGGGGCCCCACCCTACGAGCAGTACTTC.

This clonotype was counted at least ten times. The CDR3 nucleotides are TGTGCCAGCAGTTTGGGCCCCAAAGTTCGGAACACCGGGGAGCTGTTTTTT. Amino acid sequence: CASSLGPKVRNTGELFF. This rearrangement joins TRBV27 to TRBJ2-2; D is undetermined. The CDR3 has 17 amino acids. Between the trimmed V and J ends, which lost 3 bases and 1 base, there was a span of 15 bases. Looked up from germline, CDR1 is MNHEY and CDR2 is SMNVEV (reference sequence).

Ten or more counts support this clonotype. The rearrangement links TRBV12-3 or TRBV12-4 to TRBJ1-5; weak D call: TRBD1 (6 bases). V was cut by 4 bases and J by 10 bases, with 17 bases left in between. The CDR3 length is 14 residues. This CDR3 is CASSSGGRILPQHF. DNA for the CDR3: TGTGCCAGCAGTTCCGGGGGGCGAATATTACCCCAGCATTTT.

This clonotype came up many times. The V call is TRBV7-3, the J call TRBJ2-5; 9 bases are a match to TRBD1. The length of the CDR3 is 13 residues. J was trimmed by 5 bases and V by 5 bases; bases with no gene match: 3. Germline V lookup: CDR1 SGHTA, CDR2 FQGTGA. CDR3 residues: CASSKDRGETQYF. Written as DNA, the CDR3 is TGTGCCAGCAGCAAGGACAGGGGTGAGACCCAGTACTTC.